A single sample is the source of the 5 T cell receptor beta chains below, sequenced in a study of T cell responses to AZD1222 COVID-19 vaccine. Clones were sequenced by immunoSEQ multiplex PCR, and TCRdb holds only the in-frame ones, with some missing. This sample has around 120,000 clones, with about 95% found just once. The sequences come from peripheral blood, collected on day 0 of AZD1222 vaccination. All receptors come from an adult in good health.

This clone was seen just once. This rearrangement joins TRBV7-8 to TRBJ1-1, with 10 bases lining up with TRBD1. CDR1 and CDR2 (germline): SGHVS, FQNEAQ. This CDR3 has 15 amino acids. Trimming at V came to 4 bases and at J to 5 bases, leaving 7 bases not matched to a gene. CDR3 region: CASSSRDRGITEAFF. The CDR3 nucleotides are TGTGCCAGCAGCTCCCGGGACAGGGGCATAACTGAAGCTTTCTTT.

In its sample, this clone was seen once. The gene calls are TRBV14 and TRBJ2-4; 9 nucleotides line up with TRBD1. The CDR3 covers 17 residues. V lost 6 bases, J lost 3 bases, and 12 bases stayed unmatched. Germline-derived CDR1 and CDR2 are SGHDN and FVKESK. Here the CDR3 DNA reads TGTGCCAGCAGACGATTTACAGGGGGCGTTATCAAAAACATTCAGTACTTC. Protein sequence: CASRRFTGGVIKNIQYF.

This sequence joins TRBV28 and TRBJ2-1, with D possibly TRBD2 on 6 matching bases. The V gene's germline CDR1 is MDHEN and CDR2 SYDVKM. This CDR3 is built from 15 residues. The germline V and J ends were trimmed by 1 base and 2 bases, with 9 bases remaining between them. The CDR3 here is CASSLSVAAYNEQFF. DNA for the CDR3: TGTGCCAGCAGTTTATCGGTAGCGGCCTACAATGAGCAGTTCTTC.

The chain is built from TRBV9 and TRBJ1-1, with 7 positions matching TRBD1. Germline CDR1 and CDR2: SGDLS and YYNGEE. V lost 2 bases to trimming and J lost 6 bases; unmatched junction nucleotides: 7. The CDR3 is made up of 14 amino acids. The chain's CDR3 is CASSVNSQGAEAFF. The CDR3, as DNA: TGTGCCAGCAGCGTTAACTCCCAGGGGGCTGAAGCTTTCTTT.

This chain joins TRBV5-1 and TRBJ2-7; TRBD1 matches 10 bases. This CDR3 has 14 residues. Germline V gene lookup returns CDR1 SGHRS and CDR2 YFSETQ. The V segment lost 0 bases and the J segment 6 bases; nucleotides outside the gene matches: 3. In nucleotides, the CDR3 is TGCGCCAGCAGCTTGGGAGACAGGGGGCTCGAGCAGTACTTC. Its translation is CASSLGDRGLEQYF.